These 10 T cell receptor beta chains were all obtained from the same sample, sequenced in a study of shared clonotypes between healthy human individuals. Assay used: immunoSEQ multiplex PCR; TCRdb lists only in-frame clones, some missing. There are about 1.1 million clones in the sample; about four fifths occur only once, and roughly 0.62% lies in the top ten. Sequenced material: memory CD4+ T cells from PBMCs. As to subset: CD45RA-negative fraction. These receptors were collected from a young man in good health. Some clones in this sample may be carry-over from other donors' samples.

The table lists this clone with a count of one. The chain is built from TRBV10-3 and TRBJ1-1; weak D call: TRBD1 (6 bases). Germline assignment: CDR1 ENHRY and CDR2 SYGVKD. This CDR3 has 16 amino acids. Trimming removed 0 bases at V and 6 bases at J, with 17 bases between. The chain's CDR3 is CAISESWGDIGAEAFF. The CDR3 region has the DNA TGTGCCATCAGTGAGTCTTGGGGGGACATAGGGGCTGAAGCTTTCTTT.

This clone was picked up one time. This rearrangement joins TRBV6-5 to TRBJ1-1, with TRBD1 matching 9 bases. CDR1 is MNHEY, CDR2 SVGAGI, per germline. The CDR3 has 13 residues. J gave up 11 bases and V 4 bases, and 8 bases lay outside the gene matches. DNA of the CDR3: TGTGCCAGCAGTTTTTGGCAGGACAGGGGTGCTTTCTTT. This translates into CASSFWQDRGAFF.

The J gene is TRBJ1-2, the V gene TRBV7-2, with 7 bases matching TRBD1. Germline V lookup: CDR1 SGHTA, CDR2 FQGNSA. The CDR3 totals 15 residues. V lost 7 bases and J lost 7; bases outside the gene matches: 15. The CDR3 protein is CASTYGQVPPSGYTF. The CDR3 bases are TGTGCCAGCACCTATGGACAGGTCCCCCCTAGTGGCTACACCTTC.

This chain connects TRBV28 to TRBJ2-5, with 7 bases identical to TRBD1. The CDR3 has 16 residues. The junction had 15 bases not matched to a gene; V was cut back by 7 bases and J by 4 bases. The germline V gene has CDR1 MDHEN and CDR2 SYDVKM. CDR3 in DNA: TGTGCCAGCATCCCCTTCAGGGGGTTGACGGGAGAGACCCAGTACTTC. Protein sequence: CASIPFRGLTGETQYF.

Of note for this clone: The same CDR3 arises from other DNA sequences in this sample as well. V is TRBV5-1 and J is TRBJ2-2; D is undetermined. The V gene lost 0 bases and the J gene lost 3 bases, with 6 bases spanning the gap. This CDR3 has 14 amino acids. Germline-derived CDR1 and CDR2 are SGHRS and YFSETQ. CDR3 in DNA: TGCGCCAGCAGCTTGGTTACGGACACCGGGGAGCTGTTTTTT. It yields the protein CASSLVTDTGELFF.

This chain connects TRBV7-9 to TRBJ1-1; TRBD1 aligns across 8 bases. With 5 bases clipped from V and 6 bases from J, the junction kept 8 bases outside the gene matches. From germline, CDR1 is SEHNR and CDR2 FQNEAQ (reference sequence). The CDR3 extends over 14 amino acids. The CDR3: CASSARQGMAEAFF. CDR3 DNA: TGTGCCAGCAGCGCCCGACAGGGGATGGCTGAAGCTTTCTTT.

The table lists this clone with a count of one. The V and J genes are TRBV5-1 and TRBJ2-2; TRBD1 agrees at 7 bases. Trimming took 4 bases from V and 2 from J; bases not matched to a gene: 8. This CDR3 spans 16 amino acids. Germline-derived CDR1 and CDR2 are SGHRS and YFSETQ. The CDR3 sequence is CASSPQTGDNTGELFF. As DNA, the CDR3 is TGCGCCAGCAGCCCTCAAACAGGGGACAACACCGGGGAGCTGTTTTTT.

The J gene is TRBJ1-5, the V gene TRBV15; no clear D gene. V was trimmed by 5 bases and J by 9 bases, leaving 14 bases between them. From germline, CDR1 is LNHNV and CDR2 YYDKDF (reference sequence). The CDR3 sequence is 13 residues long. Here the CDR3 reads CATSYGPSSPQHF. CDR3 nucleotide sequence: TGTGCCACCAGCTATGGTCCCTCCTCGCCCCAGCATTTT.

The V call is TRBV5-1, the J call TRBJ2-2; TRBD1 is a possible D gene (6 bases). Trimming took off 3 bases at V and 7 bases at J, with 16 bases between the two ends. Germline V lookup: CDR1 SGHRS, CDR2 YFSETQ. The CDR3 has 15 amino acids. The DNA of the CDR3 is TGCGCCAGCAGCTGGCGCCAGGGGTCAAGCGGGGAGCTGTTTTTT. Translation: CASSWRQGSSGELFF.

This clone was counted at least ten times. Additional DNA sequences in this sample encode the identical CDR3. The gene calls are TRBV20-1 and TRBJ2-5; D is undetermined. The CDR3 consists of 11 residues. Looked up from germline, CDR1 is DFQATT and CDR2 is SNEGSKA (reference sequence). Trimming took off 6 bases at V and 5 bases at J, with 10 bases between the two ends. CDR3 coding DNA: TGCAGTGCCGCCCTCTGGGAGACCCAGTACTTC. It yields the protein CSAALWETQYF.